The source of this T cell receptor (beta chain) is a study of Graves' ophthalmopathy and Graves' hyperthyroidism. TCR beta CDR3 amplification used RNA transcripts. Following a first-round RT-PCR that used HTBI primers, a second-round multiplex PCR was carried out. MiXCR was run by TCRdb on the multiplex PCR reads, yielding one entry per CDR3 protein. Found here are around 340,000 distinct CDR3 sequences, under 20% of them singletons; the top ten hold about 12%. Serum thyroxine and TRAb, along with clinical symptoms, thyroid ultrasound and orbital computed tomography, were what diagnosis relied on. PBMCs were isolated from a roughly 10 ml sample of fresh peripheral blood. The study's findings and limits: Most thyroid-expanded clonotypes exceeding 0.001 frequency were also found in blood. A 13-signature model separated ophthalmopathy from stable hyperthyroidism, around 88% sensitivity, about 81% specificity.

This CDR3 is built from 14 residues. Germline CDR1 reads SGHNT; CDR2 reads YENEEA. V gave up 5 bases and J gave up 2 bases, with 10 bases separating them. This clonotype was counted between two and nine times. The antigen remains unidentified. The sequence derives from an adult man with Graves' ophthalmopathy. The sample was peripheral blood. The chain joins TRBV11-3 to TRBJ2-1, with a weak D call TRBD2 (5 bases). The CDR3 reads CASSPSGTYNEQFF. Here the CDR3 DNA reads TGTGCCAGCAGCCCCAGCGGAACCTACAATGAGCAGTTCTTC.